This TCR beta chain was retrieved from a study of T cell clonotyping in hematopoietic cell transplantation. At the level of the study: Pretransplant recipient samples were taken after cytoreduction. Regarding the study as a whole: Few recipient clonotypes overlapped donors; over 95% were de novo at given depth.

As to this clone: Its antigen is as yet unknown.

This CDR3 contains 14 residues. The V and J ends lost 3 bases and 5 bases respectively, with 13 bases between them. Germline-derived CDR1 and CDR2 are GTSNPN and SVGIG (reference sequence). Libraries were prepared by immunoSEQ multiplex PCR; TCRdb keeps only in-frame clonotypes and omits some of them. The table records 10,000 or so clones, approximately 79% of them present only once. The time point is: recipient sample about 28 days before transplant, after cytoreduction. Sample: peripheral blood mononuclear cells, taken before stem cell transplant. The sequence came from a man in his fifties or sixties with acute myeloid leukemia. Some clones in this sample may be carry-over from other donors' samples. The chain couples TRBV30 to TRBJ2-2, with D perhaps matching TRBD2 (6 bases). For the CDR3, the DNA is TGTGCCTGGAGCCCGGGACTTCGAACCGGGGAGCTGTTTTTT. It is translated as CAWSPGLRTGELFF.